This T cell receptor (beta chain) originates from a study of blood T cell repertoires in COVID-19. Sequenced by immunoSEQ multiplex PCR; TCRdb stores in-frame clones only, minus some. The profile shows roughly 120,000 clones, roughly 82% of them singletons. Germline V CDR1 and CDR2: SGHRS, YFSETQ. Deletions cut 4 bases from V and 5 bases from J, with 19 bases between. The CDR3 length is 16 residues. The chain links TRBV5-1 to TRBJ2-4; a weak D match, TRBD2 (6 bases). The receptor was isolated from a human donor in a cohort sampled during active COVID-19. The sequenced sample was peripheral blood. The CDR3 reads CASSLGPEGGENIQYF. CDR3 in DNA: TGCGCCAGCAGCCTCGGGCCCGAGGGCGGGGAAAACATTCAGTACTTC.